This T cell receptor beta chain was obtained from a study of T cell repertoires in cytomegalovirus infection. Study details: TCR beta signatures that were public indicated CMV infection and matching HLA type.

This CDR3 spans 14 amino acids. Germline V gene sequence: CDR1 SGHRS, CDR2 YFSETQ. V lost 2 bases to trimming and J lost 2 bases, with 11 bases between them. TCRdb used MiXCR to reprocess the reads, holding one entry per CDR3 protein. The sample consists of nearly 450,000 distinct CDR3 sequences, approximately 31% of them appearing once. This clonotype was obtained from a human donor in good health (CMV status not recorded). Some clones in this sample may be carry-over from other donors' samples. The rearrangement joins TRBV5-1 to TRBJ2-7; D not certain. The sample comprised PBMCs. The DNA for the CDR3 is TGCGCCAGCAGCTTCGACCGGGTAACCTACGAGCAGTACTTC. Translating gives CASSFDRVTYEQYF.